These 18 T cell receptor beta chains share one sample of origin, sequenced in a study of T cell repertoires in cytomegalovirus infection (dated by TCRdb to the late 2010s). Sequencing instrument: Illumina HiSeq 1500. The public reads were run again by TCRdb, first through fastp at Q25 and then through MiXCR, and only productive beta chains were kept. Every distinct CDR3 protein forms one entry, paired with its most common genes and DNA. In this sample the table shows 150,000 to 200,000 distinct CDR3 sequences, about 28% of which occur a single time. Approximately 30% of the sample rests with the top ten. The specimen was PBMCs. These receptors all come from a human donor in good health (CMV status not recorded). Some clones in this sample may be carry-over from other donors' samples.

This clonotype occurred a few times. The chain has TRBV7-9 and TRBJ2-5, with 7 nucleotides matching TRBD1. Unmatched junction bases numbered 6, after V lost 6 bases and J lost 2 bases. The germline CDR1 and CDR2 sequences are SEHNR and FQNEAQ (reference sequence). The CDR3 contains 14 residues. In DNA form, the CDR3 reads TGTGCCAGCAGTCGGCCGGGACAGCAAGAGACCCAGTACTTC. Its protein product is CASSRPGQQETQYF.

The V gene is TRBV2, the J gene TRBJ1-1; D might be TRBD1 (6 bases). CDR3 length: 12 residues. V shed 11 bases and J shed 7 bases, with 17 bases lying between them. CDR1 is SNHLY and CDR2 is FYNNEI in the germline V gene. For the CDR3, the DNA is TGTGCCCTGGACTCAGGGGCGGATGAAGCTTTCTTT. The encoded protein is CALDSGADEAFF.

The chain uses TRBV29-1 and TRBJ2-5, with D unclear. The CDR3 spans 12 residues. Per the germline V gene, CDR1 is SQVTM and CDR2 is ANQGSEA. V was cut by 4 bases and J by 5 bases, with 11 bases left in between. In DNA, the CDR3 is TGCAGCGTTGCGTGGGAAAGGGAGACCCAGTACTTC. It translates to CSVAWERETQYF.

The chain couples TRBV5-4 to TRBJ2-5; a possible D gene is TRBD2 (5 bases). Germline V gives CDR1 SGHNT, CDR2 YYREEE (reference sequence). The CDR3 extends over 14 amino acids. V was cut by 3 bases and J by 2 bases, with 11 bases left in between. CDR3: CASSWTVLQETQYF. The CDR3 nucleotides are TGTGCCAGCAGCTGGACTGTCCTTCAAGAGACCCAGTACTTC. The entire variable domain, with the rest obtained from reference TRBV5-4 and TRBJ2-5, is as follows: ETGVTQSPTHLIKTRGQQVTLRCSSQSGHNTVSWYQQALGQGPQFIFQYYREEENGRGNFPPRFSGLQFPNYSSELNVNALELDDSALYLCASSWTVLQETQYFGPGTRLLVL.

The rearrangement joins TRBV5-6 to TRBJ2-1; no clear D. V lost 4 bases, J lost 10 bases, and 12 bases lay in between. This CDR3 has 12 amino acids. Germline V gene lookup returns CDR1 SGHDT and CDR2 YYEEEE. The CDR3 DNA sequence: TGTGCCAGCAGCCTGAACCGGGCCGAGCAGTTCTTC. Protein product: CASSLNRAEQFF.

This clonotype came up once. This chain connects TRBV7-6 to TRBJ2-5; D is uncertain. Germline CDR1 reads SGHVS; CDR2 reads FNYEAQ. This CDR3 contains 13 residues. The ends were cut back, 4 bases at V and 4 bases at J, with 10 bases in the middle. CDR3 coding DNA: TGTGCCAGCAGCTCTTTCAGAGGAGAGACCCAGTACTTC. It codes for CASSSFRGETQYF.

The gene calls are TRBV11-2 and TRBJ2-7; TRBD2 agrees at 9 bases. CDR1 is SGHAT and CDR2 is FQNNGV in the germline V gene. This CDR3 contains 14 residues. V dropped 3 bases and J dropped 7; count of bases not matched to a gene: 7. The CDR3 DNA follows: TGTGCCAGCAGCTTGGCGGGGGGGCTTCGTGAGCAGTACTTC. It translates to CASSLAGGLREQYF.

The V gene is TRBV6-1, the J gene TRBJ2-4; 8 nucleotides line up with TRBD2. Looked up from germline, CDR1 is MNHNS and CDR2 is SASEGT. The CDR3 is 13 amino acids. The ends lost 11 bases at V and 10 bases at J; junction bases unmatched: 13. CDR3 sequence (DNA): TGTGCCGGCTCTTCCCTGGGACTAGGTATTCAGTACTTC. This codes for CAGSSLGLGIQYF.

The chain has TRBV7-8 and TRBJ1-2; a possible D gene is TRBD1 (6 bases). CDR1 and CDR2 from the germline V gene are SGHVS and FQNEAQ. Trimming took off 1 base at V and 3 bases at J, with 21 bases between the two ends. The CDR3 contains 18 residues. Here the CDR3 reads CASSLGDEGQGRDYGYTF. The CDR3 coding sequence is TGTGCCAGCAGCTTAGGCGATGAAGGGCAGGGGCGCGACTATGGCTACACCTTC. The complete variable domain, with remaining parts taken from reference TRBV7-8 and TRBJ1-2, reads GAGVSQSPRYKVAKRGQDVALRCDPISGHVSLFWYQQALGQGPEFLTYFQNEAQLDKSGLPSDRFFAERPEGSVSTLKIQRTQQEDSAVYLCASSLGDEGQGRDYGYTFGSGTRLTVV.

The chain is built from TRBV12-3 or TRBV12-4 and TRBJ1-5; 9 nucleotides agree with TRBD1. V shed 7 bases, J shed 1 base, and the junction held 5 bases outside the gene matches. The CDR3 is made up of 15 amino acids. The CDR3 protein is CASTRTGASNQPQHF. CDR3 in DNA: TGTGCCAGCACCAGGACAGGGGCGAGCAATCAGCCCCAGCATTTT.

The chain has TRBV5-1 and TRBJ2-6, with D hard to call. The CDR3 sequence is 14 residues long. Per germline, CDR1 SGHRS and CDR2 YFSETQ. Trimming took off 2 bases at V and 4 bases at J, with 7 bases between the two ends. CDR3 DNA: TGCGCCAGCAGCTTCGGCCTCGGGGCCAACGTCCTGACTTTC. Translated, it gives CASSFGLGANVLTF.

The chain recombines TRBV19 with TRBJ2-1, with TRBD2 matching over 9 bases. Germline V gives CDR1 LNHDA, CDR2 SQIVND (reference sequence). The CDR3 contains 15 residues. V gave up 7 bases and J gave up 8 bases; unmatched junction bases: 12. Written as DNA, the CDR3 is TGTGCCAGTACCCTTCCGGGACTAGCCTCCCATGAGCAGTTCTTC. This sequence encodes CASTLPGLASHEQFF.

This clonotype was recorded a few times. The rearrangement uses TRBV7-9 and TRBJ1-6; weak D call: TRBD1 (5 bases). The V end was cut by 3 bases, the J end by 6 bases, with 18 bases between. The CDR3 is 17 residues long. Germline loops: CDR1 SEHNR, CDR2 FQNEAQ (reference sequence). The CDR3 DNA sequence: TGTGCCAGCAGCTTGGGAGATCACAGGTGGATTAATTCACCCCTCCACTTT. Residues: CASSLGDHRWINSPLHF.

The chain uses TRBV15 and TRBJ1-1, with no clear D. V dropped 0 bases and J dropped 4 bases, with 12 bases sitting between them. Germline CDR1 is LNHNV and CDR2 is YYDKDF (reference sequence). This CDR3 has 15 residues. The CDR3, as DNA: TGTGCCACCAGCAGAGAAGCCGGGGAAGGCACTGAAGCTTTCTTT. Translating it yields CATSREAGEGTEAFF.

This rearrangement joins TRBV18 to TRBJ2-2; D remains ambiguous. The CDR3 has 15 amino acids. The germline CDR1 and CDR2 sequences are KGHSH and LQKENI. V lost 3 bases, J lost 1 base, and 9 bases lay in between. DNA for the CDR3: TGTGCCAGCTCACCCACCGCGGAGAACACCGGGGAGCTGTTTTTT. This translates into CASSPTAENTGELFF.

This clonotype was recorded many times. The chain combines TRBV7-2 with TRBJ1-1, with 7 bases matching TRBD1. Germline V gene data show CDR1 as SGHTA and CDR2 as FQGNSA. V was clipped by 3 bases and J by 1 base; unmatched bases: 11. This CDR3 has 17 residues. The CDR3 nucleotides read TGTGCCAGCAGCTTTTGGGGACAGTGGTCTAGGAACACTGAAGCTTTCTTT. It translates to CASSFWGQWSRNTEAFF.

In this sample, this clonotype turned up a few times. For the CDR3, the DNA is TGTGCCATCAGTGAGGTGGGGGTCGGAGATACGCAGTATTTT. Encoded protein: CAISEVGVGDTQYF. The chain uses TRBV10-3 and TRBJ2-3; D possibly matches TRBD1 or TRBD2 (5 bases each). Germline values: CDR1 ENHRY, CDR2 SYGVKD. V was cut by 2 bases and J by 5 bases, with 11 bases left in between. The CDR3 covers 14 residues.

V gene TRBV2 combines with J gene TRBJ2-4; the D gene is possibly TRBD2 (5 bases). The CDR3 has 12 residues. Per germline, CDR1 SNHLY and CDR2 FYNNEI. Trimming stripped 8 bases from V and 6 bases from J, with 11 bases between. The CDR3 is CASRTSGNIQYF. The CDR3 DNA sequence: TGTGCCAGCCGGACTTCGGGAAACATTCAGTACTTC.